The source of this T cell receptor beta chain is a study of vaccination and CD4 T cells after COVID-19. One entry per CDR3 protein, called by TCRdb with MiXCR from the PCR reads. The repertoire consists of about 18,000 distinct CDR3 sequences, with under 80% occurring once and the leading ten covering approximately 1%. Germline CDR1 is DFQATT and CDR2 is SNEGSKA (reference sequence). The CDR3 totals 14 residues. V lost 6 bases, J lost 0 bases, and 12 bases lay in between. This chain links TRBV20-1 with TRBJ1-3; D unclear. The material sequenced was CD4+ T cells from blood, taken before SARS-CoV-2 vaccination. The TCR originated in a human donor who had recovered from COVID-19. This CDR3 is CSAVNRDSGNTIYF. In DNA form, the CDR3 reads TGCAGTGCAGTGAACAGAGACTCTGGAAACACCATATATTTT.